What follows is one T cell receptor (beta chain) and its context. Antigen: not known. This sample was taken from a study of cytomegalovirus exposure and HLA in healthy donors. Whole-study findings and limits: As confirmed in vitro, a few CMV-associated chains were specific for CMV antigens. Generally TCR sequences proved uncommon, though certain public TCRs appeared in numerous donors.

This CDR3 has 12 residues. In germline, CDR1 is SEHNR, CDR2 FQNEAQ (reference sequence). The V end was cut by 5 bases, the J end by 1 base, with 4 bases between. The PCR employed 60 Vbeta primers together with 13 Jbeta primers. Assay: immunoSEQ multiplex PCR; the TCRdb copy retains only in-frame clones and omits some. The data contain some 150,000 clones, approximately 78% of them seen just once; the ten biggest clones take up 3%. The chain is built from TRBV7-9 and TRBJ2-3; D is ambiguous. Sequenced input: PBMCs. This clonotype was obtained from a man in his forties or fifties in good health and CMV-seropositive. CDR3 nucleotide sequence: TGTGCCAGCAGCCCGGGCACAGATACGCAGTATTTT. Translated: CASSPGTDTQYF. The full variable domain, completed using reference TRBV7-9 and TRBJ2-3, is DTGVSQNPRHKITKRGQNVTFRCDPISEHNRLYWYRQTLGQGPEFLTYFQNEAQLEKSRLLSDRFSAERPKGSFSTLEIQRTEQGDSAMYLCASSPGTDTQYFGPGTRLTVL.